These 23 T cell receptor beta chains came from one sample sequenced in a study of radiation and T cells in renal cell carcinoma. Sample time point: blood 4 weeks post-SBRT, at nephrectomy. The treatment denotes: 15 Gy SBRT to primary tumor, nephrectomy 4 weeks later. Sequencing was performed with immunoSEQ multiplex PCR; in TCRdb, only in-frame clones are kept and a portion is missing. The sample yields tens of thousands of clones, about 80% seen once. The sequenced sample was blood, obtained from a patient whose treatment included radiotherapy and nephrectomy. These receptors all come from a man aged 60 to 75 with renal cell carcinoma.

The gene calls are TRBV18 and TRBJ2-7; TRBD1 aligns across 7 bases. Looked up from germline, CDR1 is KGHSH and CDR2 is LQKENI. The junction had 8 bases not matched to a gene; V was cut back by 3 bases and J by 0 bases. The CDR3 runs 16 residues. The CDR3 sequence: CASSPLGQPDSYEQYF. The CDR3 DNA follows: TGTGCCAGCTCACCCCTGGGACAGCCTGACTCCTACGAGCAGTACTTC. Based on the CDR3 plus reference TRBV18 and TRBJ2-7, the full variable domain is NAGVMQNPRHLVRRRGQEARLRCSPMKGHSHVYWYRQLPEEGLKFMVYLQKENIIDESGMPKERFSAEFPKEGPSILRIQQVVRGDSAAYFCASSPLGQPDSYEQYFGPGTRLTVT.

The rearrangement uses TRBV9 and TRBJ2-1; D unresolved. Germline V gene data show CDR1 as SGDLS and CDR2 as YYNGEE. This CDR3 region has 14 residues. Trimming pared 3 bases from V and 9 bases from J, leaving 16 bases between. This chain's CDR3 is CASSGSPSVAEQFF. In nucleotides, the CDR3 is TGTGCCAGCAGCGGATCGCCCTCGGTGGCTGAGCAGTTCTTC.

The J gene is TRBJ2-3, the V gene TRBV7-6, with 10 bases fitting TRBD2. V lost 1 base, J lost 2 bases, and 3 bases stayed unmatched. This CDR3 contains 16 residues. Germline assignment: CDR1 SGHVS and CDR2 FNYEAQ. The CDR3 reads CASSLVTSGNTDTQYF. CDR3 sequence (DNA): TGTGCCAGCAGCTTAGTCACTAGCGGGAACACAGATACGCAGTATTTT. The full variable domain, in which reference TRBV7-6 and TRBJ2-3 provide the parts outside the CDR3, is GAGVSQSPRYKVTKRGQDVALRCDPISGHVSLYWYRQALGQGPEFLTYFNYEAQQDKSGLPNDRFSAERPEGSISTLTIQRTEQRDSAMYRCASSLVTSGNTDTQYFGPGTRLTVL.

The chain links TRBV4-3 to TRBJ1-4; the D gene is possibly TRBD1 (6 bases). Per germline, CDR1 LGHNA and CDR2 YSLEER. CDR3 length: 15 residues. V lost 0 bases and J 5 bases, leaving 10 bases between the germline ends. CDR3 residues: CASSQDPQGNEKLFF. The DNA of the CDR3 is TGCGCCAGCAGCCAAGATCCACAGGGAAATGAAAAACTGTTTTTT.

The chain uses TRBV7-8 and TRBJ2-2; 9 nucleotides agree with TRBD2. Germline CDR1 and CDR2: SGHVS and FQNEAQ. The CDR3 consists of 18 residues. Losses at the gene ends were 3 bases for V and 1 base for J; bases not matched to a gene: 9. CDR3 protein: CASSFRNSGGQNTGELFF. CDR3 DNA: TGTGCCAGCAGCTTTAGGAATAGCGGGGGCCAGAACACCGGGGAGCTGTTTTTT.

This clone was counted between two and nine times. The V and J genes are TRBV10-1 and TRBJ2-2; D is unclear. The germline V and J ends were trimmed by 4 bases and 4 bases, with 7 bases remaining between them. The CDR3 length is 13 residues. Germline V gene data show CDR1 as WNHNN and CDR2 as SYGVQD (reference sequence). The CDR3 DNA is TGCGCCAGCAGTGCATCATCCACCGGGGAGCTGTTTTTT. Its protein product is CASSASSTGELFF.

The V gene is TRBV5-1, the J gene TRBJ2-7, with 9 bases that match TRBD2. In germline, CDR1 is SGHRS, CDR2 YFSETQ. With 3 bases clipped from V and 3 bases from J, the junction kept 31 bases outside the gene matches. The CDR3 consists of 23 residues. As DNA, the CDR3 is TGCGCCAGCAGCTCCGACCTGGGCCCCGGGAGGCTAGCGGGAAAGTCTGGAAACTACGAGCAGTACGTC. This gives the protein CASSSDLGPGRLAGKSGNYEQYV.

This clone showed up just a few times. The chain is built from TRBV4-1 and TRBJ2-5; 10 nucleotides agree with TRBD2. This CDR3 contains 17 residues. Germline lookup yields CDR1 MGHRA and CDR2 YSYEKL. V was clipped by 0 bases and J by 5 bases; unmatched bases: 9. CDR3 residues: CASSQDGLAGVRETQYF. As DNA, the CDR3 is TGCGCCAGCAGCCAAGATGGGCTAGCGGGAGTCAGGGAGACCCAGTACTTC.

The chain combines TRBV5-1 with TRBJ1-2, with unresolved D. This CDR3 comprises 14 residues. CDR1 and CDR2 from the germline V gene are SGHRS and YFSETQ. V was pared by 5 bases and J by 4 bases, with 15 bases between. DNA of the CDR3: TGCGCCAGCAGTATGGTGCCGGAACTCTATGGCTACACCTTC. Protein: CASSMVPELYGYTF. The full variable domain, with the rest looked up from reference TRBV5-1 and TRBJ1-2, is KAGVTQTPRYLIKTRGQQVTLSCSPISGHRSVSWYQQTPGQGLQFLFEYFSETQRNKGNFPGRFSGRQFSNSRSEMNVSTLELGDSALYLCASSMVPELYGYTFGSGTRLTVV.

The rearrangement uses TRBV7-2 and TRBJ1-4; D ambiguous. Germline V gene lookup returns CDR1 SGHTA and CDR2 FQGNSA. The V and J ends lost 3 bases and 8 bases respectively, with 16 bases between them. The CDR3 totals 15 residues. DNA of the CDR3: TGTGCCAGCAGCTTCCGGGCCTCCCGAGGGGAAAAACTGTTTTTT. Encoded protein: CASSFRASRGEKLFF.

This chain uses TRBV7-2 with TRBJ1-2; 9 nucleotides line up with TRBD1. V dropped 2 bases and J dropped 7; count of bases not matched to a gene: 5. The CDR3 has 14 amino acids. Germline V CDR1 and CDR2: SGHTA, FQGNSA. In DNA, the CDR3 is TGTGCCAGCAGCTTAACACAGGGGGCGCTTGGCTACACCTTC. Encoded protein: CASSLTQGALGYTF.

On this clone: This specimen includes other DNA sequences encoding the same CDR3. This chain joins TRBV29-1 and TRBJ2-5; 9 positions agree with TRBD2. Germline V CDR1 and CDR2: SQVTM, ANQGSEA. V dropped 3 bases and J dropped 5; count of bases not matched to a gene: 4. This CDR3 comprises 13 residues. The CDR3 DNA is TGCAGCGTTGATAGCGGGAGTGGGGAGACCCAGTACTTC. It is translated as CSVDSGSGETQYF.

The chain combines TRBV19 with TRBJ1-5, with TRBD1 as a possible D gene (6 bases). Trimming removed 7 bases from V and 2 bases from J, with 15 bases in between. Germline CDR1 and CDR2: LNHDA and SQIVND (reference sequence). The CDR3 length is 15 residues. The CDR3 DNA follows: TGTGCCAGTATCGGAACAGGGTTCGGCAATCAGCCCCAGCATTTT. The encoded protein is CASIGTGFGNQPQHF.

As concerns this clone: The same CDR3 also results from other DNA sequences found in this sample. The CDR3: CASSLAPQETQYF. The DNA of the CDR3 is TGCGCCAGCAGCTTGGCGCCGCAAGAGACCCAGTACTTC. The genes are TRBV5-1 and TRBJ2-5, with D unclear. This CDR3 is 13 amino acids long. The V gene lost 0 bases and the J gene lost 2 bases, with 5 bases spanning the gap. Per the germline V gene, CDR1 is SGHRS and CDR2 is YFSETQ.

The DNA for the CDR3 is TGCAGTGCTAGTCATGGGGATACGCAGTATTTT. Translation: CSASHGDTQYF. The chain couples TRBV20-1 to TRBJ2-3; no clear D gene. The CDR3 spans 11 residues. Germline V gene data show CDR1 as DFQATT and CDR2 as SNEGSKA (reference sequence). Between the trimmed V and J ends, which lost 3 bases and 6 bases, there was a span of 7 bases.

This chain connects TRBV11-3 to TRBJ1-1; D is undetermined. Germline CDR1 is SGHNT and CDR2 is YENEEA. This CDR3 is built from 13 residues. Trimming removed 0 bases from V and 5 bases from J, with 7 bases in between. The chain's CDR3 is CASSLELATEAFF. The CDR3 DNA sequence: TGTGCCAGCAGCTTAGAACTGGCAACTGAAGCTTTCTTT.

V gene TRBV7-9 combines with J gene TRBJ2-3, with D uncertain. The germline V and J ends were trimmed by 5 bases and 4 bases, with 13 bases remaining between them. The CDR3 has 14 amino acids. Germline CDR1 is SEHNR and CDR2 is FQNEAQ (reference sequence). The CDR3 sequence: CASSLGPRADTQYF. In nucleotides, the CDR3 is TGTGCCAGCAGCCTGGGTCCTAGGGCAGATACGCAGTATTTT.

This chain connects TRBV6-5 to TRBJ1-2; 10 bases agree with TRBD1. The germline V gene encodes CDR1 MNHEY and CDR2 SVGAGI. The CDR3 has 15 amino acids. The junction had 7 bases not matched to a gene; V was cut back by 2 bases and J by 7 bases. DNA of the CDR3: TGTGCCAGCAGTTACACCCGACAGGGGGCAAGTGGCTACACCTTC. Its protein is CASSYTRQGASGYTF.

The J gene is TRBJ1-6, the V gene TRBV6-1; D might be TRBD1 (5 bases). This CDR3 is 15 amino acids long. V dropped 0 bases and J dropped 7 bases, with 10 bases sitting between them. The germline V gene has CDR1 MNHNS and CDR2 SASEGT. The DNA for the CDR3 is TGTGCCAGCAGTGAAGCCGGCGGGGCAAATTCACCCCTCCACTTT. Translating it yields CASSEAGGANSPLHF.

The V gene is TRBV2, the J gene TRBJ2-7; 7 bases are a match to TRBD2. V was pared by 6 bases and J by 1 base, with 6 bases of the junction left unmatched. This CDR3 has 14 amino acids. The germline CDR1 and CDR2 sequences are SNHLY and FYNNEI. The CDR3 DNA follows: TGTGCCAGCAGACAAAGCGGGGCTTCCTACGAGCAGTACTTC. Translating gives CASRQSGASYEQYF. The full variable domain, rest sourced from reference TRBV2 and TRBJ2-7, is EPEVTQTPSHQVTQMGQEVILRCVPISNHLYFYWYRQILGQKVEFLVSFYNNEISEKSEIFDDQFSVERPDGSNFTLKIRSTKLEDSAMYFCASRQSGASYEQYFGPGTRLTVT.

The J gene is TRBJ1-1, the V gene TRBV6-1, with TRBD1 matching over 9 bases. The CDR3 extends over 15 amino acids. V trimming: 3 bases; J trimming: 7 bases; junction bases outside the gene matches: 9. The germline CDR1 and CDR2 sequences are MNHNS and SASEGT. The CDR3 is CASSDPQGAISEAFF. As DNA, the CDR3 is TGTGCCAGCAGTGACCCACAGGGGGCGATCAGTGAAGCTTTCTTT.

The chain combines TRBV9 with TRBJ2-3; D call uncertain. The CDR3 is 16 amino acids. Germline V lookup: CDR1 SGDLS, CDR2 YYNGEE. V lost 0 bases and J 0 bases, leaving 11 bases between the germline ends. In nucleotides, the CDR3 is TGTGCCAGCAGCGTAGTCGTAGGCAGTAGCACAGATACGCAGTATTTT. This translates into CASSVVVGSSTDTQYF.

The chain combines TRBV12-1 with TRBJ2-3. TRBV12-1 is deemed a pseudogene. The length of the CDR3 is 15 residues. The CDR3 sequence: CASSLRRLSTDTQYF. In nucleotides, the CDR3 is TGTGCCAGCAGCCTCCGACGGCTTAGCACAGATACGCAGTATTTT.